In this sample, the clone carrying this T cell receptor beta chain turned up many times. Its target is not known. This sample stems from a study of cytomegalovirus exposure and HLA in healthy donors. Study as a whole: Approximately 180 million T cells yielded 100 million or so unique TCR beta sequences in earlier analysis. Study conclusions and caveats: Later on, a genetic analysis was performed. It linked a missense variant in DCLRE1C with V- and J-gene trimming of TCR beta. A later analysis reportedly found fewer N-insertions in an Asian-associated ancestry cluster than the approximately 700-donor mean.

Germline V CDR1 and CDR2: SGHNT, YYREEE (reference sequence). The CDR3 runs to 16 residues. Trimming stripped 0 bases from V and 2 bases from J, with 9 bases between. The PCR was carried out with 60 Vbeta primers and 13 Jbeta primers. Profiling relied on immunoSEQ multiplex PCR, and the TCRdb table lists in-frame clones only, not all of them. The data hold roughly 200,000 clones, with 60% to 85% observed a single time. V usage is TRBV5-4 and J usage is TRBJ1-6; a possible D gene is TRBD1 (5 bases). The specimen was PBMCs. The clonotype was recovered from a male donor in good health and CMV-seronegative. This CDR3 is CASSLEPGAYNSPLHF. The CDR3, as DNA: TGTGCCAGCAGCTTGGAACCGGGGGCCTATAATTCACCCCTCCACTTT.